These 18 T cell receptor beta chains were sequenced from one sample in a study of blood T cell repertoires in COVID-19. TCRdb keeps only in-frame clones here, not all; method: immunoSEQ multiplex PCR. This sample has 260,000 or so clones; around 90% occur once, and the top ten carry 2.6%. Sequenced sample: PBMCs or T cells enriched from blood (not recorded which). The receptors were gathered from a young woman with acute COVID-19.

The chain links TRBV29-1 to TRBJ2-7, with 7 nucleotides matching TRBD1. The CDR3 covers 12 residues. The ends lost 2 bases at V and 7 bases at J; junction bases unmatched: 5. CDR1 and CDR2 from the germline V gene are SQVTM and ANQGSEA. The CDR3 reads CSVEIHRGEQYF. Here the CDR3 DNA reads TGCAGCGTTGAAATCCACAGGGGAGAGCAGTACTTC.

The J gene is TRBJ2-5, the V gene TRBV16; possible D gene TRBD1, 5 bases. Germline V gene lookup returns CDR1 KGHSY and CDR2 FQNENV. Trimming removed 0 bases at V and 6 bases at J, with 8 bases between. The CDR3 spans 13 residues. Here the CDR3 DNA reads TGTGCCAGCAGCCAATCAGGGGCAAAGACCCAGTACTTC. This codes for CASSQSGAKTQYF.

This chain connects TRBV7-9 to TRBJ1-1; TRBD1 matches at 9 bases. The CDR3 length is 15 residues. The V gene's germline CDR1 is SEHNR and CDR2 FQNEAQ (reference sequence). After removal of 3 bases from V and 1 base from J, the junction contained 3 bases not matched to a gene. The CDR3 DNA reads TGTGCCAGCAGCTTTGGGGACAGGGCGAACACTGAAGCTTTCTTT. It codes for CASSFGDRANTEAFF.

V is TRBV19 and J is TRBJ2-7; 9 nucleotides agree with TRBD2. The germline gives CDR1 LNHDA, CDR2 SQIVND (reference sequence). The length of the CDR3 is 15 residues. V was pared by 5 bases and J by 2 bases, with 7 bases of the junction left unmatched. CDR3 region: CASSVSGGPPYEQYF. CDR3 nucleotide sequence: TGTGCCAGTAGTGTAAGCGGGGGGCCCCCCTACGAGCAGTACTTC.

CDR3 amino acids: CAISEKGPYNSPLHF. The CDR3 DNA sequence: TGTGCCATCAGTGAAAAGGGGCCCTATAATTCACCCCTCCACTTT. The V call is TRBV10-3, the J call TRBJ1-6; possibly TRBD1 for D (5 bases). V lost 3 bases, J lost 2 bases, and 8 bases lay in between. The CDR3 has 15 residues. Germline V gene sequence: CDR1 ENHRY, CDR2 SYGVKD.

V is TRBV7-6 and J is TRBJ1-4, with D perhaps TRBD1 (5 bases). The CDR3 runs 14 residues. V lost 1 base to trimming and J lost 2 bases, with 5 bases between them. CDR1 is SGHVS and CDR2 is FNYEAQ in the germline V gene. CDR3 nucleotides: TGTGCCAGCAGCTTAGACAGGACTAATGAAAAACTGTTTTTT. Protein: CASSLDRTNEKLFF.

The chain is built from TRBV7-9 and TRBJ2-7; no clear D gene. Germline CDR1 reads SEHNR; CDR2 reads FQNEAQ (reference sequence). V was shortened by 1 base and J by 3 bases, with 10 bases between the two germline ends. CDR3 size: 14 residues. The CDR3 nucleotides are TGTGCCAGCAGCTTAGGAGAGACTCTCTACGAGCAGTACTTC. It specifies CASSLGETLYEQYF.

The chain carries TRBV2 and TRBJ1-5, with D tentatively TRBD1 (6 bases). The CDR3 sequence is 13 residues long. V dropped 5 bases and J dropped 6 bases, with 11 bases sitting between them. CDR1 SNHLY and CDR2 FYNNEI come from the germline V gene. The CDR3 bases are TGTGCCAGCAGTTGGGAGGGGGGTCAGCCCCAGCATTTT. As protein: CASSWEGGQPQHF.

The chain couples TRBV29-1 to TRBJ2-7; a possible D gene is TRBD1 (5 bases). Trimming shortened V by 6 bases and J by 3 bases, and 9 bases separated the two germline ends. Germline-derived CDR1 and CDR2 are SQVTM and ANQGSEA. The CDR3 contains 11 residues. The CDR3 coding sequence is TGCAGCGTAGTTACAGGCTACGAGCAGTACTTC. It specifies CSVVTGYEQYF.

The rearrangement links TRBV19 to TRBJ1-2, with D maybe TRBD1 (6 bases). This CDR3 comprises 15 residues. V dropped 7 bases and J dropped 7 bases, with 22 bases sitting between them. Germline V CDR1 and CDR2: LNHDA, SQIVND (reference sequence). CDR3 loop: CASTEGGRRRGGYTF. CDR3 in DNA: TGTGCCAGTACTGAAGGGGGACGGCGGCGAGGTGGCTACACCTTC. The full variable domain, with the rest looked up from reference TRBV19 and TRBJ1-2, is DGGITQSPKYLFRKEGQNVTLSCEQNLNHDAMYWYRQDPGQGLRLIYYSQIVNDFQKGDIAEGYSVSREKKESFPLTVTSAQKNPTAFYLCASTEGGRRRGGYTFGSGTRLTVV.

The chain employs TRBV11-2 and TRBJ2-1, with 9 bases lining up with TRBD2. Germline V gives CDR1 SGHAT, CDR2 FQNNGV. V dropped 3 bases and J dropped 5; count of bases not matched to a gene: 5. CDR3 length: 15 amino acids. The CDR3 nucleotides are TGTGCCAGCAGCTTCCAGCGGGGGGCAAACAATGAGCAGTTCTTC. Protein product: CASSFQRGANNEQFF.

The V call is TRBV7-6, the J call TRBJ1-5; TRBD1 aligns across 9 bases. Germline CDR1 reads SGHVS; CDR2 reads FNYEAQ. Trimming took 3 bases from V and 0 from J; bases not matched to a gene: 3. The CDR3 sequence is 16 residues long. CDR3: CASSLGQGLSNQPQHF. CDR3 in DNA: TGTGCCAGCAGCTTGGGACAGGGCCTTAGCAATCAGCCCCAGCATTTT.

The chain joins TRBV4-3 to TRBJ1-2; D may be TRBD1 (6 bases). Looked up from germline, CDR1 is LGHNA and CDR2 is YSLEER. The CDR3 covers 17 residues. The ends were cut back, 1 base at V and 0 bases at J, with 15 bases in the middle. The CDR3 loop is CASSQGSQGLANYGYTF. CDR3 coding DNA: TGCGCCAGCAGCCAAGGCTCACAGGGCTTAGCTAACTATGGCTACACCTTC.

The chain joins TRBV3-1 (or the pseudogene TRBV3-2) to TRBJ2-3; 13 nucleotides match TRBD2. Looked up from germline, CDR1 is LGHDT and CDR2 is YNNKEL (reference sequence). CDR3 length equals 16 residues. The ends lost 4 bases at V and 2 bases at J; junction bases unmatched: 3. The CDR3 here is CASSRTSGGTTDTQYF. CDR3 coding DNA: TGTGCCAGCAGCCGGACTAGCGGGGGTACCACAGATACGCAGTATTTT.

This rearrangement joins TRBV2 to TRBJ2-1; weak D call: TRBD2 (7 bases). The V end lost 4 bases, the J end lost 4 bases, and 14 bases lay between the germline ends. The CDR3 runs to 15 residues. Per the germline V gene, CDR1 is SNHLY and CDR2 is FYNNEI. In DNA form, the CDR3 reads TGTGCCAGCAGTGGCCAAGGGGGGGGTTACAATGAGCAGTTCTTC. This codes for CASSGQGGGYNEQFF.

This chain joins TRBV6-2 or TRBV6-3 and TRBJ1-2; D not certain. Between the trimmed V and J ends, which lost 0 bases and 8 bases, there was a span of 10 bases. CDR1 is MNHEY, CDR2 SVGEGT, per germline. CDR3 size: 13 residues. CDR3 nucleotides: TGTGCCAGCAGTTACTCGAGAGTTCTCGGCTACACCTTC. The encoded protein is CASSYSRVLGYTF.

The chain carries TRBV19 and TRBJ2-1, with 12 bases matching TRBD2. V trimming: 5 bases; J trimming: 2 bases; junction bases outside the gene matches: 7. CDR1 is LNHDA, CDR2 SQIVND, per germline (reference sequence). This CDR3 has 17 amino acids. This chain's CDR3 is CASSLSSGGAPYNEQFF. The CDR3 region has the DNA TGTGCCAGTAGTCTCTCTAGCGGGGGGGCTCCCTACAATGAGCAGTTCTTC.

This clone was seen a single time. This chain connects TRBV4-3 to TRBJ2-7; D gene unclear. Trimming stripped 0 bases from V and 0 bases from J, with 21 bases between. Per the germline V gene, CDR1 is LGHNA and CDR2 is YSLEER. The CDR3 runs to 19 residues. The CDR3 DNA sequence: TGCGCCAGCAGCCAAGATCTTGCTGTGCAGGCCGGAATCTCCTACGAGCAGTACTTC. Translation: CASSQDLAVQAGISYEQYF.